This T cell receptor (beta chain) is from a study of T cell clusters in autoimmune cytopenias (dated by TCRdb to between 2019 and 2020). Background for the entire study: Of the approximately 43 healthy donor controls, around 21 were female, and the group had a mean age of roughly 57 years and a median age of 59 years. Per sample, TRB sequencing gave a median depth of roughly 50,000 reads and a median of roughly 2,500 distinct TRB clonotypes. Alongside healthy, CLL and autoimmune hepatitis controls, autoimmune cytopenia patients had their peripheral blood TRB and IGH repertoires sequenced at active disease and again during treatment follow-up. The goal of the study was to determine whether autoimmune cytopenia patients have a disease-specific immune repertoire signature that could serve as a blood-based biomarker. For primary cytopenia, 25 to 30 age-matched healthy donors were used as controls, and for secondary cytopenia, approximately 13 age-matched CLL patients were used as controls. Autoimmune hepatitis repertoires were compared against fewer than 30 age- and sex-matched healthy donors.

Multiplex PCR with a touch-down protocol amplified TRB rearrangements, with the TRB-A and TRB-B primer pools combined in a single tube. Illumina adapters and sample indices were attached to the amplicons through two consecutive PCR reactions using Phusion HS II polymerase. The amplicons were purified from gel with the NucleoSpin Gel and PCR Clean-up kit, after which the amplicons were quantified by Qubit and checked for quality on an Agilent 2100 Bioanalyzer. Sequencing of the libraries was performed on an Illumina MiSeq with 600-cycle, single-indexed, paired-end runs. Per the source publication's procedure: Alignment and assembly of TRB reads were performed with MiXCR version 2.1.12 and the default MiXCR reference library. Each unique CDR3 nucleotide sequence defined a clone, and only productive sequences with at least two reads were analysed. Alpha-parameterized diversity profiles (alpha 0 to 5), including the Shannon (alpha 1) and Simpson (alpha 2) indices, were computed with an R script to assess repertoire diversity. The tcR package was used to compute combinatorial TRB VJ usage, which was then compared between cohorts by principal component analysis with ade4. Using GLIPH, TCRbeta CDR3s were clustered on pairs of cohorts matched for age and read depth, and a Wilcoxon test was used to compare cluster frequencies. Following reprocessing of the reads by TCRdb, the data hold one row per CDR3 protein sequence and no DNA is available. TCRdb, not the original authors, processed these V and J calls. The sample's own table lists 3,500 or so distinct CDR3 sequences. Together, the top ten hold 5.5% to 8% of the sample.

The CDR3 has 14 amino acids, counting the end cysteine and phenylalanine. The DNA is not on file. For CDR1 and CDR2, the germline V gene (reference sequence) lists GTSNPN and SVGIG. TRB amplification used about 250 ng of peripheral blood genomic DNA, tens of thousands of genome equivalents, per sample. Here is what the overall study found, with its caveats: TRB repertoire shifts, with less even repertoires in secondary cytopenia and CLL, mostly reflected lymphoma bias rather than autoimmunity. The cluster-lack signature was not observed for secondary cytopenia versus CLL, as the signature was apparently masked by the dominant lymphoma-associated repertoire. The T cell clusters were defined in silico only, and their functional role remained to be validated experimentally. Healthy donors had almost three times as many exclusive TRB clusters as active autoimmune hepatitis patients, a finding consistent with an autoimmunity-wide signature. The GLIPH analysis suggested a lack of physiological T cell clusters in primary autoimmune cytopenia patients, since some 50 clusters were exclusive to healthy donors whereas more than 15 were exclusive to patients.

Frequency classes this clonotype as medium-sized (0.01 to 0.1%); no count is given. Its binding antigen is unknown. The same data also contributed to another study, on T cell repertoires in aging, cancer and after chemotherapy. As the second paper documents: Donors spanned six age groups from 30 or younger to 70 or older, with at least three individuals per group. Control TCR repertoires from healthy donors were recorded over several months to years, and clear clonal overlap was observed across re-sampling. The full dataset contained 8.5 million to 10 million TCR reads. Untreated patients with hematological or solid cancers showed significantly lower blood TCR diversity and higher clonality than age-matched healthy donors. In healthy donors, the decline in TCR diversity with age was mainly explained by loss of richness, whereas in cancer patients loss of evenness was also found to contribute. Median generation probability increased over the chemotherapy interval in both cancer cohorts, suggesting repertoire reconstitution through rebound thymic output. It was noted by the authors that conclusions about immunological memory after chemotherapy cannot be drawn from the repertoire data. Peripheral blood TCR beta repertoires from healthy donors and cancer patients were profiled to examine immunoaging and T cell reconstitution after chemotherapy. Alongside under 100 healthy donors serving as a reference group, the cohort included roughly 220 cancer patients, of whom approximately 94 had hematological cancers and some 130 had solid cancers. TRB sequences were processed with MiXCR versions 2.12 and 3.0.5. Shannon diversity, evenness, clonality (one minus evenness), and alpha-parameterized diversity profiles from alpha 0 to 5 were included as repertoire metrics. Generation probabilities of clones in paired pre- and post-chemotherapy samples were computed with the IGoR algorithm.

Sequencing used peripheral blood. Recombination linked TRBV30 to TRBJ2-3. The sequence derives from a human donor in good health. The CDR3 region reads CAWSTSMVADTQYF.